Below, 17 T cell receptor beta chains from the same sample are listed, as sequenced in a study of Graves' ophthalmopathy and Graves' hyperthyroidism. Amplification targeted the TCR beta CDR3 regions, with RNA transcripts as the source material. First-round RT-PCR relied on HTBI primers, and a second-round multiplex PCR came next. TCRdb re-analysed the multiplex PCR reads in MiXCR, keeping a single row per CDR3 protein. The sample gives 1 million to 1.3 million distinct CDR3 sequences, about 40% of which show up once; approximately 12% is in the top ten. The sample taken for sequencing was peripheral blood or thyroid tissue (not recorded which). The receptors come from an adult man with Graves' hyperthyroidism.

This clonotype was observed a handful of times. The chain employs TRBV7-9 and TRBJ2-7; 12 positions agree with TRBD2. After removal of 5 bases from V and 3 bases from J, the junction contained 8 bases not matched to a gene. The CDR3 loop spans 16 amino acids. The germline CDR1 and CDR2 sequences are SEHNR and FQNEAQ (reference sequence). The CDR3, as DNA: TGTGCCAGCAGCCCTCAGACTAGCGGGAGTCTCTACGAGCAGTACTTC. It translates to CASSPQTSGSLYEQYF. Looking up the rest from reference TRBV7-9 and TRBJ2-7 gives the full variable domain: DTGVSQNPRHKITKRGQNVTFRCDPISEHNRLYWYRQTLGQGPEFLTYFQNEAQLEKSRLLSDRFSAERPKGSFSTLEIQRTEQGDSAMYLCASSPQTSGSLYEQYFGPGTRLTVT.

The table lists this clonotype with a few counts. The CDR3: CASSQDRSTSVELFF. In DNA, the CDR3 is TGTGCCAGCAGTCAAGATCGGTCGACCTCCGTGGAGCTGTTTTTT. This chain uses TRBV7-2 with TRBJ2-2; D remains unclear. The CDR3 is made up of 15 amino acids. In germline, CDR1 is SGHTA, CDR2 FQGNSA. The V end lost 6 bases, the J end lost 10 bases, and 21 bases lay between the germline ends.

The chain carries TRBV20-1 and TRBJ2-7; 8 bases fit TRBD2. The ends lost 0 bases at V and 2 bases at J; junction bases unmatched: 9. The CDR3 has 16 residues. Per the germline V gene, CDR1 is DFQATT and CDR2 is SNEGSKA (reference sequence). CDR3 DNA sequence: TGCAGTGCTAGAGATTTGAGGACGGGAGGGACCTACGAGCAGTACTTC. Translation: CSARDLRTGGTYEQYF.

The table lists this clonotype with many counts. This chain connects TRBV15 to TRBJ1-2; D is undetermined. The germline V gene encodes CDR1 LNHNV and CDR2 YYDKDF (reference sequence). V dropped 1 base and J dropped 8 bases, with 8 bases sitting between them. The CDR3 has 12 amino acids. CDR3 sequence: CATSRGLRGYTF. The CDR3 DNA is TGTGCCACCAGCAGAGGCCTTCGGGGCTACACCTTC. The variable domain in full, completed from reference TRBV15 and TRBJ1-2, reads DAMVIQNPRYQVTQFGKPVTLSCSQTLNHNVMYWYQQKSSQAPKLLFHYYDKDFNNEADTPDNFQSRRPNTSFCFLDIRSPGLGDTAMYLCATSRGLRGYTFGSGTRLTVV.

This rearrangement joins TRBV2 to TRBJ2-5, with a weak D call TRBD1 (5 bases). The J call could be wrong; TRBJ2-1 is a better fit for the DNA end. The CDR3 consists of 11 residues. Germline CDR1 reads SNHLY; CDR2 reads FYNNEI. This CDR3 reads CASSQGSEQFF. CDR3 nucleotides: TGTGCCAGCAGCCAGGGTAGTGAGCAGTTCTTC.

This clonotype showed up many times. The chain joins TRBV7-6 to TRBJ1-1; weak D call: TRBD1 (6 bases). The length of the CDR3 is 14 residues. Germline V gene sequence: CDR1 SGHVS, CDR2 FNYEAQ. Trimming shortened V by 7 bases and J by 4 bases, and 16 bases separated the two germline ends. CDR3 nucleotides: TGTGCCAGCACTCCCGGGGGCGCCGGCACTGAAGCTTTCTTT. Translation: CASTPGGAGTEAFF. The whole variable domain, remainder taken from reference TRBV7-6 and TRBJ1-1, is GAGVSQSPRYKVTKRGQDVALRCDPISGHVSLYWYRQALGQGPEFLTYFNYEAQQDKSGLPNDRFSAERPEGSISTLTIQRTEQRDSAMYRCASTPGGAGTEAFFGQGTRLTVV.

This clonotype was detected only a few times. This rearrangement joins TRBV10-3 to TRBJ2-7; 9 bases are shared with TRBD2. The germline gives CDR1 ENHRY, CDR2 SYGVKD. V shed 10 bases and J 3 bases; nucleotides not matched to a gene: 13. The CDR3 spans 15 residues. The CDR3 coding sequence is TGTGCCAGCAGGCTCAGAGCGGGAGGCGTCTACGAGCAGTACTTC. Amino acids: CASRLRAGGVYEQYF.

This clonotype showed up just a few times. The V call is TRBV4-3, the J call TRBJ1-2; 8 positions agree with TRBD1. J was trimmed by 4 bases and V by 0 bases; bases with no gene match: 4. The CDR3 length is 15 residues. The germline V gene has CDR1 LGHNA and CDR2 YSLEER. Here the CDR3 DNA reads TGCGCCAGCAGCCAAGAGGACAGGGTGGGCTATGGCTACACCTTC. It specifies CASSQEDRVGYGYTF.

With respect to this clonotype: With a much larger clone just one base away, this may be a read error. The CDR3 here is CASPESGGYTF. The CDR3 DNA sequence: TGTGCCAGTCCCGAAAGTGGTGGCTACACCTTC. The chain has TRBV9 and TRBJ1-2; D is unclear. Between the trimmed V and J ends, which lost 8 bases and 7 bases, there was a span of 12 bases. This CDR3 has 11 residues. Germline values: CDR1 SGDLS, CDR2 YYNGEE. The variable domain in full, completed from reference TRBV9 and TRBJ1-2, reads DSGVTQTPKHLITATGQRVTLRCSPRSGDLSVYWYQQSLDQGLQFLIQYYNGEERAKGNILERFSAQQFPDLHSELNLSSLELGDSALYFCASPESGGYTFGSGTRLTVV.

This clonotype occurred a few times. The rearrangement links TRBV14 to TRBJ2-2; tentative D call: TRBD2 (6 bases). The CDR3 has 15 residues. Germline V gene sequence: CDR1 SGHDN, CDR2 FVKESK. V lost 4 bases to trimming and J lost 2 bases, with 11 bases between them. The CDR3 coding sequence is TGTGCCAGCAGCCTCTCGACTAGAAACACCGGGGAGCTGTTTTTT. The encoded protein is CASSLSTRNTGELFF.

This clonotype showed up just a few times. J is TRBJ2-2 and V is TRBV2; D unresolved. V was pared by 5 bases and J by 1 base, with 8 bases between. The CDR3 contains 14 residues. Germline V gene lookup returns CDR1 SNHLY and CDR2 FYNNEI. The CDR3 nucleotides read TGTGCCAGCAGTAGTTGGGGGAACACCGGGGAGCTGTTTTTT. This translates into CASSSWGNTGELFF.

The CDR3 DNA reads TGTGCCAGCAGCCTTCGGGGGACAGGGGACCTTCAAGGCACTGAAGCTTTCTTT. It codes for CASSLRGTGDLQGTEAFF. The chain joins TRBV14 to TRBJ1-1; 10 bases agree with TRBD1. CDR3 length: 18 residues. V lost 4 bases, J lost 4 bases, and 15 bases stayed unmatched. Per the germline V gene, CDR1 is SGHDN and CDR2 is FVKESK.

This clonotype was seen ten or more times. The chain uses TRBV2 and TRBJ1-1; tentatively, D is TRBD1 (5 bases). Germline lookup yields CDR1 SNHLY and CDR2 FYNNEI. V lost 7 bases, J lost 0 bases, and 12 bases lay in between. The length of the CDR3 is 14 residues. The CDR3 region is CASTPGLLNTEAFF. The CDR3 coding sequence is TGTGCCAGCACCCCGGGACTCTTGAACACTGAAGCTTTCTTT.

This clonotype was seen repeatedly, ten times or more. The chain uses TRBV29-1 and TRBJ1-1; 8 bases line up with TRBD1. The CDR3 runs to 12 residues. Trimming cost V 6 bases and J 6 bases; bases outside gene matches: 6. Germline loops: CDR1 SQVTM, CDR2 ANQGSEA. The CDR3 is CSVRTGTAEAFF. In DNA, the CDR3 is TGCAGCGTACGGACAGGGACCGCTGAAGCTTTCTTT.

Written as DNA, the CDR3 is TGCAGCGTTGGGAGCGGGGAGGCATTCCGAGAGACCCAGTACTTC. Amino acids: CSVGSGEAFRETQYF. The chain carries TRBV29-1 and TRBJ2-5; 7 bases line up with TRBD2. Looked up from germline, CDR1 is SQVTM and CDR2 is ANQGSEA. V gave up 4 bases and J gave up 4 bases; unmatched junction bases: 12. The CDR3 runs 15 residues.

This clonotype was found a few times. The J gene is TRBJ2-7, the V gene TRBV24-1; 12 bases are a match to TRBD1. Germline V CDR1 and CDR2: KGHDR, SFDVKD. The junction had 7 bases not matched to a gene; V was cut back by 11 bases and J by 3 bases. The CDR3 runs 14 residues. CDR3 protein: CASRDRGLFYEQYF. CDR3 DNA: TGTGCCAGCAGGGACAGGGGGCTGTTCTACGAGCAGTACTTC.

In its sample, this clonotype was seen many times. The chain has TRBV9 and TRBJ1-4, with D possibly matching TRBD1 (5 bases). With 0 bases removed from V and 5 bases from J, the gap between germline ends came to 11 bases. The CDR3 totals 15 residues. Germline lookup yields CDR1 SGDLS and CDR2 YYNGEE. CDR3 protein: CASSVDWGGNEKLFF. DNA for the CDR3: TGTGCCAGCAGCGTAGATTGGGGCGGCAATGAAAAACTGTTTTTT.